The T cell receptor (beta chain) under discussion was sequenced for a study of blood T cell repertoires in COVID-19. Participant-reported clinical history was the basis for cohort assignment. This CDR3 spans 16 amino acids. The V gene's germline CDR1 is SGHTS and CDR2 YDEGEE. Trimming removed 3 bases from V and 3 bases from J; junction bases left unmatched: 10. TCRdb's copy holds only in-frame clones and misses some; the assay was immunoSEQ multiplex PCR. Of roughly 250,000 clones detected, 80% to 90% appear once; the ten largest clones hold more than 4%. The chain uses TRBV5-8 and TRBJ1-2; TRBD1 matches 8 bases. This clonotype was obtained from a young woman who had recovered from COVID-19. The sequenced material came from PBMCs or T cells enriched from blood (not recorded which). CDR3 sequence (DNA): TGTGCCAGCAGCTGGGGAAGCAGGGGGCGAGACTATGGCTACACCTTC. This codes for CASSWGSRGRDYGYTF.